The rows below give T cell receptor beta chains drawn from one sample of a study of breast tumors, draining lymph nodes, adjacent tissues. MiXCR, run by TCRdb on the multiplex PCR reads, gives a single entry per CDR3 protein. This table holds 100,000 to 150,000 distinct CDR3 sequences, about 20% found once. Specimen: axillary lymph node tissue. The receptors originated from a female donor with breast cancer. Some clones in this sample may be carry-over from other donors' samples. CDR3s leave out the opening cysteine and the closing phenylalanine or tryptophan. Each record gives: J gene, V gene, CDR3 protein.

>TRBJ2-1|TRBV12-3/TRBV12-4
ASSLSGGAGHYNEQF
>TRBJ1-3|TRBV20-1
SATQGSGNTIY
>TRBJ1-2|TRBV6-5
ASKDQRNYGYT
>TRBJ2-7|TRBV6-2/TRBV6-3
ASSPGTGDHEQY
>TRBJ2-1|TRBV9
ASSVEDRGTNEQF
>TRBJ2-3|TRBV2
ASRSRGGTDTQY
>TRBJ2-6|TRBV10-2
ASSEGIAGYSGANVLT
>TRBJ1-5|TRBV6-6
ASSNTGQRSNQPQH
>TRBJ2-1|TRBV5-1
ASSTGLAGGYNEQF
>TRBJ2-1|TRBV11-2
ASSLGIAGSWTNEQF
>TRBJ2-3|TRBV9
ASSVGRGSTDTQY
>TRBJ2-6|TRBV19
ASSKLETGANVLT
>TRBJ2-7|TRBV19
ASHDREGDEQY
>TRBJ2-7|TRBV20-1
SARPGGGPSYEQY
>TRBJ2-7|TRBV7-2
ASSLGLAGDEQY
>TRBJ1-5|TRBV19
ASQTGTGINQPQH
>TRBJ2-2|TRBV11-1
ASSLETGELF
>TRBJ2-1|TRBV6-6
ASWEGPWSSYNEQF
>TRBJ2-1|TRBV12-3/TRBV12-4
ASSADSNPYNEQF
>TRBJ1-1|TRBV6-1
ASSESGYTEAF
>TRBJ2-7|TRBV28
ASSLVPYEQY
>TRBJ2-1|TRBV18
ASSPTSGTYNEQF
>TRBJ2-1|TRBV24-1
ATSEGLAGIEQF